The 5 T cell receptor beta chains given below trace back to one sample, sequenced in a study of shared T cell receptors in the human thymus. Sequenced by immunoSEQ multiplex PCR; TCRdb stores in-frame clones only, minus some. Of 600,000 or so clones listed, roughly 86% are singletons. This sample was also put to use in a study of human thymus T cells.

What was sequenced was thymocytes. Receptors originate from a boy in the first two years of life with a congenital heart defect.

The chain is built from TRBV5-3 and TRBJ1-4, with D unresolved. TRBV5-3 is filed as an ORF, its function uncertain. The CDR3 totals 15 residues. Trimming removed 8 bases at V and 8 bases at J, with 22 bases between. The CDR3, as DNA: TGTGCCAGTCGGACTACTTTTTGGCGTCGGGAAAAACTGTTTTTT. Encoded protein: CASRTTFWRREKLFF.

A word on this clone: The junction differs from germline at one of its ends, possibly a read error. V and J are TRBV28 and TRBJ2-7; TRBD2 might be the D (6 bases). Germline loops: CDR1 MDHEN, CDR2 SYDVKM. The CDR3 has 14 amino acids. The DNA for the CDR3 is TGTGCCAGCAGTTGGGGGGTGCAACCCTACGAGCAGTGCTTC. It yields the protein CASSWGVQPYEQCF. Filled out from reference TRBV28 and TRBJ2-7, the complete variable domain reads DVKVTQSSRYLVKRTGEKVFLECVQDMDHENMFWYRQDPGLGLRLIYFSYDVKMKEKGDIPEGYSVSREKKERFSLILESASTNQTSMYLCASSWGVQPYEQCFGPGTRLTVT.

This chain joins TRBV6-6 and TRBJ1-2; perhaps TRBD1 as D (5 bases). This CDR3 comprises 13 residues. Trimming removed 10 bases at V and 1 base at J, with 13 bases between. Germline V gene data show CDR1 as MNHNY and CDR2 as SVGAGI (reference sequence). The CDR3: CATTGGLNYGYTF. The CDR3 nucleotides read TGTGCCACCACTGGGGGACTTAACTATGGCTACACCTTC.

The genes are TRBV4-3 and TRBJ2-1, with D maybe TRBD2 (5 bases). The CDR3 loop spans 14 amino acids. Between the trimmed V and J ends, which lost 0 bases and 7 bases, there was a span of 10 bases. CDR1 and CDR2 (germline): LGHNA, YSLEER. CDR3 protein: CASSQEWRGNEQFF. As DNA, the CDR3 is TGCGCCAGCAGCCAAGAATGGCGAGGGAATGAGCAGTTCTTC.

This chain joins TRBV19 and TRBJ2-1; 8 nucleotides agree with TRBD2. Germline V gene sequence: CDR1 LNHDA, CDR2 SQIVND (reference sequence). This CDR3 region has 20 residues. The V and J ends lost 1 base and 4 bases, in that order; junction bases with no gene match: 18. Here the CDR3 reads CASSIVRRASGYINYNEQFF. In DNA, the CDR3 is TGTGCCAGTAGTATAGTAAGGAGGGCTAGCGGGTACATAAATTACAATGAGCAGTTCTTC.